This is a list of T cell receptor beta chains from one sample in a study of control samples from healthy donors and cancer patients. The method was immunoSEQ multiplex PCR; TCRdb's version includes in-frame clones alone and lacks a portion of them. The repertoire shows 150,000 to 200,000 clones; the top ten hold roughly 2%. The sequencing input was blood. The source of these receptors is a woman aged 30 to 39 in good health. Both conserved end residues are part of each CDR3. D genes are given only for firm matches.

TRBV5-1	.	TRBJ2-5	TGCGCCAGCAGCTTTAGGACAGTTCAAGAGACCCAGTACTTC	CASSFRTVQETQYF
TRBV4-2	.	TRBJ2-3	TGTGCCAGCAGCCAAGATTTAGCAAGGGTGGATACGCAGTATTTT	CASSQDLARVDTQYF
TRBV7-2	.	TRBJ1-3	TGTGCCAGCAGCTTAGTTTCTAGTGGTGCGGGGGCTGGAAACACCATATATTTT	CASSLVSSGAGAGNTIYF
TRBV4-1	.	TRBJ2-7	TGCGCCAGCAGCCAAGTGGCCTCCTACGAGCAGTACTTC	CASSQVASYEQYF
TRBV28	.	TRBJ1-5	TGTGCCAGCAGCAACAATCAGCCCCAGCATTTT	CASSNNQPQHF
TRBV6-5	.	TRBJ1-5	TGTGCCAGCAGATCCTACCTAGATCAGCCCCAGCATTTT	CASRSYLDQPQHF
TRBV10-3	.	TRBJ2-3	TGTGCCATCAGTGAGTCGAACCCTAGCGGCACAGATACGCAGTATTTT	CAISESNPSGTDTQYF
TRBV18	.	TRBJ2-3	TGTGCCAGCTCATTCGGACAGACTAGCACAGATACGCAGTATTTT	CASSFGQTSTDTQYF
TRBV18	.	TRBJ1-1	TGTGCCAGCTCACCACTGGCCAGGGATACTGAAGCTTTCTTT	CASSPLARDTEAFF
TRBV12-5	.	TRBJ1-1	TGTGCTAGTGGTTTAGGCAGGGACGCCGAAGCTTTCTTT	CASGLGRDAEAFF
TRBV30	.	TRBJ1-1	TGTGCCTGGAGTCCAATGAACACTGAAGCTTTCTTT	CAWSPMNTEAFF
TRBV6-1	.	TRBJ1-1	TGTGCCAGCAGTGAGCCGGGACACCTGAACACTGAAGCTTTCTTT	CASSEPGHLNTEAFF
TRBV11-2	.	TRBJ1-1	TGTGCCAGCAGCTTTTCCGTGGGCGGCACTGAAGCTTTCTTT	CASSFSVGGTEAFF
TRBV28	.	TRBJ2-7	TGTGCCAGCAGCTCCCGCTACGAGCAGTACTTC	CASSSRYEQYF
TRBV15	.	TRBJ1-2	TGTGCCACCAGCAGAGAGCAGAGGATGGATGGCTACACCTTC	CATSREQRMDGYTF
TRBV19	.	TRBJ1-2	TGTGCCAGTAGTACAGGGATGGCTAACTATGGCTACACCTTC	CASSTGMANYGYTF
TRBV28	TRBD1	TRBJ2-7	TGTGCCAGCAGTCCCGGGACAGCTAGTAGCCACGAGCAGTACTTC	CASSPGTASSHEQYF
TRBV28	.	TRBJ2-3	TGTGCCAGCAGTTTAGCTTCCTATACGCAGTATTTT	CASSLASYTQYF
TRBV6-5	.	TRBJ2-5	TGTGCCAGCAGTTACGGGACGGGACGGCAGACCCAGTACTTC	CASSYGTGRQTQYF
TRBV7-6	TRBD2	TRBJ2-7	TGTGCCAGCAGCCCCGGTGCGGTAGCGGGGCCCCGTTACGAGCAGTACTTC	CASSPGAVAGPRYEQYF
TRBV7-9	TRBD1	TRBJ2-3	TGTGCCAGCAGCTTAATGGGACAGGGCACAGATACGCAGTATTTT	CASSLMGQGTDTQYF
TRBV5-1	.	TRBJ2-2	TGCGCCAGCAGCTTGGGCAAAGTAACATCCGGGGAGCTGTTTTTT	CASSLGKVTSGELFF
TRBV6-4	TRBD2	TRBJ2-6	TGTGCCCACCGGAGCCGGGGGGACTCCTCTGGGGCCAACGTCCTGACTTTC	CAHRSRGDSSGANVLTF
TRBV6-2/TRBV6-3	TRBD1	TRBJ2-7	TGTGCCAGCAGTAAACAGACAGGGGCAAGCTCCTACGAGCAGTACTTC	CASSKQTGASSYEQYF
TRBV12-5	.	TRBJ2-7	TGTGCTAGTGGTTTGGCCGCTGACCACAGGAACATCCACGAGCAGTACTTC	CASGLAADHRNIHEQYF
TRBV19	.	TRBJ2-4	TGTGCCAGTAGTCCTCGTGGGGCTCAAGCCAAAAACATTCAGTACTTC	CASSPRGAQAKNIQYF
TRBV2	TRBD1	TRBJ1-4	TGTGCCAGCAGTGTAACAGGGGGTGAAAAACTGTTTTTT	CASSVTGGEKLFF
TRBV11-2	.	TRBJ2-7	TGTGCCAGCAGCTTAGGACAGAACTACGAGCAGTACTTC	CASSLGQNYEQYF
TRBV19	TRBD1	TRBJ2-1	TGTGCCAGTAGGCTATACCGGGACAGGGGAGCCAATGAGCAGTTCTTC	CASRLYRDRGANEQFF
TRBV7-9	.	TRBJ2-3	TGTGCCCTCGCCCTTAGACAGTCCGGGGATACGCAGTATTTT	CALALRQSGDTQYF
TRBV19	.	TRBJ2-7	TGTGCCAGTAGTATTGCGGAAACCTACGAGCAGTACTTC	CASSIAETYEQYF
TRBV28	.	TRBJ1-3	TGTGCCAGCAGTTTAGGGGCTTTGGGAAACACCATATATTTT	CASSLGALGNTIYF
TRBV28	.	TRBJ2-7	TGTGCCAGCAGTTGGGGGGTGAACAGGGCAAACGAGCAGTACTTC	CASSWGVNRANEQYF
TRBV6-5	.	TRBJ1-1	TGTGCCAGCAGTTACCGACGGACAGAAATCACTGAAGCTTTCTTT	CASSYRRTEITEAFF
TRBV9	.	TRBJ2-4	TGTGCCAGCAGCTCAACCCTGGCCAAAAACATTCAGTACTTC	CASSSTLAKNIQYF
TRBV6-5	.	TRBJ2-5	TGTGCCAGCAGTTACTCGACGCGGCCAATAGAGACCCAGTACTTC	CASSYSTRPIETQYF
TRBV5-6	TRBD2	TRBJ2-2	TGTGCCAGCAGCTTGAAACTAGCGGGGGTCGGGGAGCTGTTTTTT	CASSLKLAGVGELFF
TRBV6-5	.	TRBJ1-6	TGTGCCAGCAGTTACTCGGGGCTGCTTAATTCACCCCTCCACTTT	CASSYSGLLNSPLHF
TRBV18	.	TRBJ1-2	TGTGCCAGCTCACCGAGGGGGTCAGCCGACGATGGCTACACCTTC	CASSPRGSADDGYTF
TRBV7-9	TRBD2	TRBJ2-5	TGTGCCAGCAGCCGACTAGCGGGGGGTCCCCAAGAGACCCAGTACTTC	CASSRLAGGPQETQYF
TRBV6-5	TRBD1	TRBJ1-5	TGTGCCAGTACTTCAGGGGGCATGGGCAATCAGCCCCAGCATTTT	CASTSGGMGNQPQHF
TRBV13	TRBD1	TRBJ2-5	TGTGCCAGCAGCTTACGGCAGGGGGCAGGGGAGACCCAGTACTTC	CASSLRQGAGETQYF
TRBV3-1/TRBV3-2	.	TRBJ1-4	TGTGCCAGCAGCCTTAATGAAAAACTGTTTTTT	CASSLNEKLFF
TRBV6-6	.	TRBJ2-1	TGTGCCAGCAGTTATTCCTTTAGGCAGTTCTTC	CASSYSFRQFF
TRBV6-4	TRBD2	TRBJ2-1	TGTGCCAGCAGTGGGGCTAGCGGGGGGGTCAATGAGCAGTTCTTC	CASSGASGGVNEQFF
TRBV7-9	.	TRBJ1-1	TGTGCCAGCAGCTTAGGGGGGGCTGGAGCTTTCTTT	CASSLGGAGAFF
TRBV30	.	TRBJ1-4	TGTGCCTGGAGTGAGGGGCGAGAAAAACTGTTTTTT	CAWSEGREKLFF
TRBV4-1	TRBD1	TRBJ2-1	TGCGCCAGCAGCCAAGGGAGGGGGCGAGACAGGGGTGGATATGAGCAGTTCTTC	CASSQGRGRDRGGYEQFF
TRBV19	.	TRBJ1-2	TGTGCCAGTAGTATAGTGGGGACATTGTCTAACTATGGCTACACCTTC	CASSIVGTLSNYGYTF
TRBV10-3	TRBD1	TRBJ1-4	TGTGCCATCCGACAGGGAACTAATGAAAAACTGTTTTTT	CAIRQGTNEKLFF
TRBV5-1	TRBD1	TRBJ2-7	TGCGCCAGCAGCAGGTTAACAGGGGTCTCCTACGAGCAGTACTTC	CASSRLTGVSYEQYF
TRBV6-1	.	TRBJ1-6	TGTGCCAGCAGTGAAAATGAGCTCTCCTATAATTCACCCCTCCACTTT	CASSENELSYNSPLHF
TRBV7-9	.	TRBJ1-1	TGTGCCAGCAGCTTAGAGGGCCCGAACACTGAAGCTTTCTTT	CASSLEGPNTEAFF
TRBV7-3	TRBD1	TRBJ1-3	TGTGCCAGCAGCCCGCAGGGACAGACCTCTGGAAACACCATATATTTT	CASSPQGQTSGNTIYF
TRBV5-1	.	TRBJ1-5	TGCGCCAGCAGCTTGGGTCCAGGGGAAGTGAGTCAGCCCCAGCATTTT	CASSLGPGEVSQPQHF
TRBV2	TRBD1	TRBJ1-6	TGTGCCAGCAGTGAATTAGGGGACAGGGGCGGTTCACCCCTCCACTTT	CASSELGDRGGSPLHF
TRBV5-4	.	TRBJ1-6	TGTGCCAGCAGCTTGGTAGGTGGCAGGGGACTGCTAGGTTCACCCCTCCACTTT	CASSLVGGRGLLGSPLHF
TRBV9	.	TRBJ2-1	TGTGCCAGCAGCGTATTCGAAAGTTCCGGGACAGAGCAGTTCTTC	CASSVFESSGTEQFF
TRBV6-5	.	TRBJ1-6	TGTGCCAGCAGTAATACAGGAGTTAATTCACCCCTCCACTTT	CASSNTGVNSPLHF